Each of the 6 T cell receptor beta chains below was sequenced from the same sample in a study of response to subunit inactivated influenza vaccine. TCRdb reprocessed the RT-PCR reads with MiXCR, giving one entry per CDR3 protein. This table has hundreds of thousands of distinct CDR3 sequences, 15% to 17% appearing once. The sequences come from PBMCs from blood, collected 12 days after vaccination. The source of these receptors is a man in his fifties or sixties who received an inactivated influenza vaccine.

The V gene is TRBV7-9, the J gene TRBJ1-1; 7 nucleotides align to TRBD1. The J segment lost 2 bases and the V segment lost 4 bases, leaving 7 bases of the junction unmatched. CDR1 is SEHNR and CDR2 is FQNEAQ in the germline V gene (reference sequence). CDR3 size: 15 residues. CDR3 in amino acids: CASSSGDRLNTEAFF. The CDR3 nucleotides read TGTGCCAGCAGCTCAGGGGACAGATTAAACACTGAAGCTTTCTTT. Full variable domain (rest looked up from reference TRBV7-9 and TRBJ1-1): DTGVSQNPRHKITKRGQNVTFRCDPISEHNRLYWYRQTLGQGPEFLTYFQNEAQLEKSRLLSDRFSAERPKGSFSTLEIQRTEQGDSAMYLCASSSGDRLNTEAFFGQGTRLTVV.

This clonotype was seen a handful of times. The rearrangement uses TRBV14 and TRBJ1-2, with TRBD1 as a possible D gene (6 bases). Germline-derived CDR1 and CDR2 are SGHDN and FVKESK. The CDR3 consists of 12 residues. V dropped 5 bases and J dropped 7 bases, with 11 bases sitting between them. CDR3 nucleotide sequence: TGTGCCAGCAGCTCCATGGGGGCTGGCTACACCTTC. Translated, it gives CASSSMGAGYTF. Full variable domain (remainder filled in from reference TRBV14 and TRBJ1-2): EAGVTQFPSHSVIEKGQTVTLRCDPISGHDNLYWYRRVMGKEIKFLLHFVKESKQDESGMPNNRFLAERTGGTYSTLKVQPAELEDSGVYFCASSSMGAGYTFGSGTRLTVV.

This clonotype was picked up one time. The chain carries TRBV4-2 and TRBJ2-7, with a tentative D call TRBD2 (6 bases). V dropped 1 base and J dropped 3 bases, with 13 bases sitting between them. The CDR3 is 15 residues long. Germline CDR1 and CDR2: LGHNA and YNFKEQ. CDR3 sequence (DNA): TGTGCCAGCAGCCAAGTTCCTAGCGAAGACTACGAGCAGTACTTC. Amino acids: CASSQVPSEDYEQYF.

The rearrangement links TRBV3-1 to TRBJ2-3; 8 positions match TRBD1. This CDR3 has 15 amino acids. V lost 5 bases to trimming and J lost 1 base; unmatched junction nucleotides: 5. Germline CDR1 and CDR2: LGHDT and YNNKEL (reference sequence). Written as DNA, the CDR3 is TGTGCCAGCAGCTCCCAGGGGGCGCGCACAGATACGCAGTATTTT. Translation gives CASSSQGARTDTQYF.

This chain links TRBV4-3 with TRBJ2-7; D not resolved. The CDR3 covers 13 residues. Germline assignment: CDR1 LGHNA and CDR2 YSLEER. Trimming removed 0 bases from V and 3 bases from J, with 6 bases in between. DNA of the CDR3: TGCGCCAGCAGCCAAGAATTGGACTACGAGCAGTACTTC. The encoded protein is CASSQELDYEQYF.

This clonotype came up a few times. CDR3 DNA sequence: TGCAGTGTCATGAGGCGCGGGGCCAACGTCCTGACTTTC. Translating it yields CSVMRRGANVLTF. This chain connects TRBV20-1 to TRBJ2-6; D is unclear. Germline loops: CDR1 DFQATT, CDR2 SNEGSKA (reference sequence). The CDR3 is 13 amino acids. V dropped 7 bases and J dropped 4 bases, with 11 bases sitting between them.